This T cell receptor beta chain appears in the sequencing data of a study of T cell repertoires in cytomegalovirus infection (dated 2019 in TCRdb). Regarding the research as a whole: Because public TCR beta signatures pointed to carriage of CMV infection together with the matching HLA type, the HLA type of each donor mattered for the analysis.

Overall study results and their limits: The ex vivo response was dominated by HLA-C-restricted CMV-specific TCR beta clonotypes, which also provided the single most frequent clonotype in two of eight donors. Carriers of CMV infection plus the relevant HLA type were discriminated by the cumulative frequency of public TCR beta family members in the study cohort and in an independent roughly 380-donor cohort.

Data came from an Illumina HiSeq 1500. TCRdb reprocessed the public reads (quality trimming at Q25 with fastp, clone calling with MiXCR) and kept in-frame beta chains. Entries that share a CDR3 protein sequence are merged under the most common genes and DNA. This sample lists roughly 600,000 distinct CDR3 sequences; around 24% were detected once. Less than 10% of the sample rests with the top ten. CDR1 and CDR2 (MNHNS, SASEGT) derive from the germline V gene. The CDR3 has 15 amino acids, counting the end cysteine and phenylalanine. Solely the CDR3 DNA is kept, with 45 bases framed from the first base. V and J are truncated by 6 bases and 4 bases respectively, leaving an intervening sequence of 18 bases. This clonotype showed up many times. Its antigen is currently not known. No much larger clonotype is one base removed from it; base qualities were not supplied.

The rearranged segments are TRBV6-1 and TRBJ2-5; the D gene is not confidently resolved. The clonotype originates from a human donor in good health (CMV status not recorded). Some clones in this sample may be carry-over from other donors' samples. Input material: CD8+ T cells from PBMCs. Read as DNA, the sequence is TGTGCCAGCAGCCCACTCTCCCCGGACCCAGAGACCCAGTACTTC. This yields the protein CASSPLSPDPETQYF.